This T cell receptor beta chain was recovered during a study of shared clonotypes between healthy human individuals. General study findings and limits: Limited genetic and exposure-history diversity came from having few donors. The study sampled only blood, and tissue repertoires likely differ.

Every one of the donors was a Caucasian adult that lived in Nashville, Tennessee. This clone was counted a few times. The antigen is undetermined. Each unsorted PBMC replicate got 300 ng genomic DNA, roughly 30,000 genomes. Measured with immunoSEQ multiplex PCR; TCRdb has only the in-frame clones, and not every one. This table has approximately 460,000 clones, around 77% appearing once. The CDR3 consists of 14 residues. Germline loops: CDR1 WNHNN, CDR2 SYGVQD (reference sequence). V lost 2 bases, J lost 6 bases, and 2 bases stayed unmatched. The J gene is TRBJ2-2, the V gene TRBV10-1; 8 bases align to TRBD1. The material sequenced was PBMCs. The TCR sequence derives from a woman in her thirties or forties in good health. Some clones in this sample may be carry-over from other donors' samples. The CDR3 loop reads CASSEDRGPGELFF. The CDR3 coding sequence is TGCGCCAGCAGTGAGGACAGGGGCCCCGGGGAGCTGTTTTTT.